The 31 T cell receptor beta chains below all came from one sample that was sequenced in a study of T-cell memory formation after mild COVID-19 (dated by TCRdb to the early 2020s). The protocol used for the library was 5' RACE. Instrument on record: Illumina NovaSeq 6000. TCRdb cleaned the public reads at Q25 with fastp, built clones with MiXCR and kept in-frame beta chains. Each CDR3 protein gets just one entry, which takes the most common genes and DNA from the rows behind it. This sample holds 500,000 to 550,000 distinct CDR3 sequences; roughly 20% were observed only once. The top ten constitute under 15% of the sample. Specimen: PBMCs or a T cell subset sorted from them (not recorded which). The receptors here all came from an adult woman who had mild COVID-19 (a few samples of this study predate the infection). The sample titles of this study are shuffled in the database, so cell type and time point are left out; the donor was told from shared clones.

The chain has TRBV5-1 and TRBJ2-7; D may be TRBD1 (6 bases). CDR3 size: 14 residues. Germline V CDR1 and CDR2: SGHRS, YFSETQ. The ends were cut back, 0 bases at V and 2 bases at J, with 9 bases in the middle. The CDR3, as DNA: TGCGCCAGCAGCTTGGTTGGACAGACCTACGAGCAGTACTTC. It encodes CASSLVGQTYEQYF.

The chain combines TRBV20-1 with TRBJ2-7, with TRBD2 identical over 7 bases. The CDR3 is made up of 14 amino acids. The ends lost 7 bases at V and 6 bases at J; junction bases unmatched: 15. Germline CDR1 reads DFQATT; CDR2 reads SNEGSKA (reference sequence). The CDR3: CSVLLQRGRIEQYF. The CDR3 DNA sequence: TGCAGTGTTCTCCTACAGCGGGGTAGAATCGAGCAGTACTTC.

This chain's CDR3 is CSARDSGTPFYEQYF. For the CDR3, the DNA is TGCAGTGCTAGAGATAGCGGGACCCCCTTCTACGAGCAGTACTTC. J is TRBJ2-7 and V is TRBV20-1; 8 bases align to TRBD2. Germline CDR1 is DFQATT and CDR2 is SNEGSKA (reference sequence). The CDR3 is made up of 15 amino acids. The J segment lost 3 bases and the V segment lost 0 bases, leaving 7 bases of the junction unmatched.

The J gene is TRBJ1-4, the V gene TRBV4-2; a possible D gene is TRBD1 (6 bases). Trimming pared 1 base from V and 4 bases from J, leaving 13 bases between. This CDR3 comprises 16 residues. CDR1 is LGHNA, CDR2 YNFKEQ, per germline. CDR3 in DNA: TGTGCCAGCAGCCAAGCCGATCAGGGGAATAATGAAAAACTGTTTTTT. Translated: CASSQADQGNNEKLFF.

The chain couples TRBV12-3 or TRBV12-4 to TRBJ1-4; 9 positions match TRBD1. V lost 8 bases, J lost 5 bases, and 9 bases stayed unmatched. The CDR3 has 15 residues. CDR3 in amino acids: CASGIYGTGNEKLFF. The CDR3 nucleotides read TGTGCCAGCGGAATATATGGGACAGGGAATGAAAAACTGTTTTTT.

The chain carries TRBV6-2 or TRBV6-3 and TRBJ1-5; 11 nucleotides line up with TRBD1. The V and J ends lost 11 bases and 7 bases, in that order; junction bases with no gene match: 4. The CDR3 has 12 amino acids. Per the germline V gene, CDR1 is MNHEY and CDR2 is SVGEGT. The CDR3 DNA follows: TGTGCCGCCGGGACAGGGGGGCAGCCCCAGCATTTT. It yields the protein CAAGTGGQPQHF.

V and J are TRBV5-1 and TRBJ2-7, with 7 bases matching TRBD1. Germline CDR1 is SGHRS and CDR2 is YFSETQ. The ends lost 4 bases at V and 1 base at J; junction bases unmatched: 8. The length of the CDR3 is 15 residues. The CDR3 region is CASSPRQGHSYEQYF. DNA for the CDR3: TGCGCCAGCAGCCCCAGACAGGGACATTCCTACGAGCAGTACTTC.

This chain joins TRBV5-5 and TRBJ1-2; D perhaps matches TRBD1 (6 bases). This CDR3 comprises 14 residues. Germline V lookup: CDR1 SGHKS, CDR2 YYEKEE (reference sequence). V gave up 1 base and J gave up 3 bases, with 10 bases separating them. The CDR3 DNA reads TGTGCCAGCAGCTTGTCGAGACAGGACTATGGCTACACCTTC. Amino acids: CASSLSRQDYGYTF.

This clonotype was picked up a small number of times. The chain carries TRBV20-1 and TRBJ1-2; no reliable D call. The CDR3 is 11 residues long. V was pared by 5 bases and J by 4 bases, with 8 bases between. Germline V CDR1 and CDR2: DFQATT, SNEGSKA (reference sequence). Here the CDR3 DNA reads TGCAGTGCTCCTCATGGCTATGGCTACACCTTC. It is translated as CSAPHGYGYTF.

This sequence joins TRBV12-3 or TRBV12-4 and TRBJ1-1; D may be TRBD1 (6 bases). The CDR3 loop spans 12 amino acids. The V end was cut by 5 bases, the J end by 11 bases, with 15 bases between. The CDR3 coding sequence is TGTGCCAGCAGTATGGACAGTTGGGACGCTTTCTTT. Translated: CASSMDSWDAFF.

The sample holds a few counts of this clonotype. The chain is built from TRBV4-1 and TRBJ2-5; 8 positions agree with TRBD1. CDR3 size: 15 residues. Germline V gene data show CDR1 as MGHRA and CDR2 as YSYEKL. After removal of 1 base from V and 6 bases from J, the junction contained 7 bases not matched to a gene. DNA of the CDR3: TGCGCCAGCAGCCAAGTCCAGGGGGCGCAAAAGACCCAGTACTTC. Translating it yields CASSQVQGAQKTQYF.

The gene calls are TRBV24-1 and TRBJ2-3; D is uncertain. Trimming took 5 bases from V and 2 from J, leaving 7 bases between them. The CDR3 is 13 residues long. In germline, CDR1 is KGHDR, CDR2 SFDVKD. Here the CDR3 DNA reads TGTGCCACCAGTGGAAGTCCCACAGATACGCAGTATTTT. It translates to CATSGSPTDTQYF.

CDR3 in DNA: TGCGCCAGCAAAGGGGACATCGGCGATGGCTACACCTTC. Amino acids: CASKGDIGDGYTF. This chain links TRBV5-1 with TRBJ1-2; D is perhaps TRBD1 (6 bases). This CDR3 has 13 amino acids. Germline V CDR1 and CDR2: SGHRS, YFSETQ. V lost 6 bases and J lost 6, with 15 bases in between.

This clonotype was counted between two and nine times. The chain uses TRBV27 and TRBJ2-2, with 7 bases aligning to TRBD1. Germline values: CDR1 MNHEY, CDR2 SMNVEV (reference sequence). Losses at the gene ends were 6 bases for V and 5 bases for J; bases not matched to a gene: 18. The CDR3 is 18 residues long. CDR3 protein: CASSLPLQDRVGTGELFF. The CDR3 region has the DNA TGTGCCAGCAGCTTACCTTTGCAAGACAGGGTAGGAACCGGGGAGCTGTTTTTT.

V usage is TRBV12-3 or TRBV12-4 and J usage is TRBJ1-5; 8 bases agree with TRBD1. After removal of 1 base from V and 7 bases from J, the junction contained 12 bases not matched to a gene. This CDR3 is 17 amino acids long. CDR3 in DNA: TGTGCCAGCAGTTTAGGTCCCCCCGCAGGGGGCGAGCAGCCCCAGCATTTT. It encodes CASSLGPPAGGEQPQHF.

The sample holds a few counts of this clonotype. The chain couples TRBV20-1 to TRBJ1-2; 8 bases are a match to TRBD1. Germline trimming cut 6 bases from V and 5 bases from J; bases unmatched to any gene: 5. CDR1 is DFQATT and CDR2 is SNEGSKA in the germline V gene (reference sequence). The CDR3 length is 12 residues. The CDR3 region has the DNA TGCAGTGCGGCACAGGGGGAATATGGCTACACCTTC. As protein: CSAAQGEYGYTF.

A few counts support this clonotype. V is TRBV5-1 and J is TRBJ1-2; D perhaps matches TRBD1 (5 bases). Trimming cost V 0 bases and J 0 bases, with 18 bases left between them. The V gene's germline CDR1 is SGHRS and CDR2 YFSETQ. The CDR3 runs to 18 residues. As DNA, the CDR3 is TGCGCCAGCAGCTTGGCGGCCTCGGACGGACAAGCTAACTATGGCTACACCTTC. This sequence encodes CASSLAASDGQANYGYTF.

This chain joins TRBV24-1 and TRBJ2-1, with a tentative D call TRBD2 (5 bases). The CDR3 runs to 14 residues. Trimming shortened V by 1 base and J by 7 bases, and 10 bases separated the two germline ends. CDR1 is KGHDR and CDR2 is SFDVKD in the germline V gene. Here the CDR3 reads CATSDFWTANEQFF. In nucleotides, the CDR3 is TGTGCCACCAGTGATTTTTGGACTGCAAATGAGCAGTTCTTC.

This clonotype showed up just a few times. Here the CDR3 reads CASSLAGQIYEQYF. CDR3 coding DNA: TGTGCCAGCAGCTTAGCAGGCCAAATCTACGAGCAGTACTTC. V usage is TRBV7-9 and J usage is TRBJ2-7; no definite D call. The germline gives CDR1 SEHNR, CDR2 FQNEAQ (reference sequence). CDR3 length: 14 amino acids. V gave up 0 bases and J gave up 3 bases, with 9 bases separating them. The full variable domain, its missing parts supplied by reference TRBV7-9 and TRBJ2-7, is DTGVSQNPRHKITKRGQNVTFRCDPISEHNRLYWYRQTLGQGPEFLTYFQNEAQLEKSRLLSDRFSAERPKGSFSTLEIQRTEQGDSAMYLCASSLAGQIYEQYFGPGTRLTVT.

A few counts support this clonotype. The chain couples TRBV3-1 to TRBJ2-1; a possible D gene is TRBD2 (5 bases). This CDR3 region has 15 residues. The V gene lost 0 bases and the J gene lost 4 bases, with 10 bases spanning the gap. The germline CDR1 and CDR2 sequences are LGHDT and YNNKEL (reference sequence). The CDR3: CASSQDGAEYNEQFF. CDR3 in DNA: TGTGCCAGCAGCCAAGATGGAGCGGAATACAATGAGCAGTTCTTC.

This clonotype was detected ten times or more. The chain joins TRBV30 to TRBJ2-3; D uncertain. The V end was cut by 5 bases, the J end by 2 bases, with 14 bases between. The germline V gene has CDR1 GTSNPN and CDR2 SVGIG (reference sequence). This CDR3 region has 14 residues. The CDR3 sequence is CAWGIQRYTDTQYF. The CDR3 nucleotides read TGTGCCTGGGGGATACAGCGATACACAGATACGCAGTATTTT.

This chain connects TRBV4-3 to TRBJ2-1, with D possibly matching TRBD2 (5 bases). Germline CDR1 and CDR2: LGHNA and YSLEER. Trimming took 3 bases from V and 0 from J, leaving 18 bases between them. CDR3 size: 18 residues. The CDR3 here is CASSQWSPRALSYNEQFF. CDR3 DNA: TGCGCCAGCAGCCAGTGGAGTCCGCGGGCCCTCTCCTACAATGAGCAGTTCTTC.

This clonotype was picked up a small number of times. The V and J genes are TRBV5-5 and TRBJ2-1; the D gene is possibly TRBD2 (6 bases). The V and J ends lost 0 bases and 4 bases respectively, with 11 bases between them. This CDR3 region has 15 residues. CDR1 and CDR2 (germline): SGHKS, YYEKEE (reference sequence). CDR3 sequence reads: CASSLGGAQYNEQFF. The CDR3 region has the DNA TGTGCCAGCAGCTTGGGCGGGGCGCAATACAATGAGCAGTTCTTC.

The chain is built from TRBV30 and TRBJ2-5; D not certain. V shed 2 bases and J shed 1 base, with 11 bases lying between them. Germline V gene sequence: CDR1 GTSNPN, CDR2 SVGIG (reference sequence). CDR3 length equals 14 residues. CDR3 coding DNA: TGTGCCTGGAGTAAGCAGGACCGCCAAGAGACCCAGTACTTC. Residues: CAWSKQDRQETQYF.

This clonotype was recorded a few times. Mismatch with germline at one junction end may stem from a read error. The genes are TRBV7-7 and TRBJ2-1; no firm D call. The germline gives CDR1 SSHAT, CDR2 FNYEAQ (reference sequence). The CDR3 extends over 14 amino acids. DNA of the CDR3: TGTGCTAGCAGCTTCGACGTGCGGTACAATGAGCAGTTCTTC. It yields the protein CASSFDVRYNEQFF.

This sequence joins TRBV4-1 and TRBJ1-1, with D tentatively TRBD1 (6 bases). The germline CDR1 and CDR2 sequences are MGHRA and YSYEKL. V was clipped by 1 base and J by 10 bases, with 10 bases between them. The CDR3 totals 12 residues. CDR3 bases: TGCGCCAGCAGCCAAGTCGGGGGGGCAGCTTTCTTT. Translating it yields CASSQVGGAAFF.

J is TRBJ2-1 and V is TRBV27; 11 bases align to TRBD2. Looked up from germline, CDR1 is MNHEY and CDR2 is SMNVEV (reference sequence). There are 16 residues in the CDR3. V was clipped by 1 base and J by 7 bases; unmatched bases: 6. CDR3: CASSLFTSGGTNEQFF. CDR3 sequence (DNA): TGTGCCAGCAGTTTATTTACTAGCGGGGGTACTAATGAGCAGTTCTTC.

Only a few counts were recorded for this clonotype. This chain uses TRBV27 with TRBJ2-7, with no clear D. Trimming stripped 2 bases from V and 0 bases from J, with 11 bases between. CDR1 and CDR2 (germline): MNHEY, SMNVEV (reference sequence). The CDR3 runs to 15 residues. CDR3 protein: CASSLVGKGSYEQYF. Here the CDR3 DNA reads TGTGCCAGCAGTTTAGTAGGGAAGGGCTCCTACGAGCAGTACTTC.

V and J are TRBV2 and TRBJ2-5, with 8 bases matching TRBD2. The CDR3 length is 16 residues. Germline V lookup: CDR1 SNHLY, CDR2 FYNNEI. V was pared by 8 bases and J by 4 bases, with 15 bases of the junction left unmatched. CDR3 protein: CASGRGGRRIRETQYF. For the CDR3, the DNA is TGTGCCAGCGGTCGGGGGGGCCGACGGATCCGAGAGACCCAGTACTTC.

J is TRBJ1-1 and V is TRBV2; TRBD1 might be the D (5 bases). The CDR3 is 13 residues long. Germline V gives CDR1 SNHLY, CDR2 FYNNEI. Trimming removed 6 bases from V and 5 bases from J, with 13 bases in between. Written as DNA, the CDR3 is TGTGCCAGCAGGGGGGAACGGAGGACTGAAGCTTTCTTT. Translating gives CASRGERRTEAFF.

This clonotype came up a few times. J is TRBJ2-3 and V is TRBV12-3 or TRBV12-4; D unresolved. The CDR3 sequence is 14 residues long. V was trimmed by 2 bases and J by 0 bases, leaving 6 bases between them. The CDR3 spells CASSLPDSTDTQYF. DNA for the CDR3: TGTGCCAGCAGTTTACCGGACAGCACAGATACGCAGTATTTT.